Each of the 17 T cell receptor beta chains below was sequenced from the same sample in a study of cytomegalovirus exposure and HLA in healthy donors. PCR was performed using 60 Vbeta and 13 Jbeta primers. Assay: immunoSEQ multiplex PCR; the TCRdb copy retains only in-frame clones and omits some. Across about 130,000 clones, the top ten clones capture about 2.1% of the sample. Sample: PBMCs. These receptors were collected from a woman aged 55-70 years in good health and CMV-seronegative.

CDR3 in amino acids: CASSQEGRGLRGTQYF. CDR3 bases: TGCGCCAGCAGCCAAGAAGGTAGGGGGCTTCGGGGGACCCAGTACTTC. The chain carries TRBV4-1 and TRBJ2-5; TRBD1 aligns across 7 bases. Germline CDR1 and CDR2: MGHRA and YSYEKL. CDR3 length: 16 amino acids. J lost 7 bases, V lost 0 bases, and 11 bases had no gene match.

With regard to this clone: Different DNA sequences within this sample yield the same CDR3. The rearrangement joins TRBV30 to TRBJ2-1, with TRBD2 matching 7 bases. This CDR3 region has 13 residues. V was clipped by 2 bases and J by 4 bases; unmatched bases: 2. Germline V gene sequence: CDR1 GTSNPN, CDR2 SVGIG (reference sequence). The CDR3 DNA reads TGTGCCTGGAGTAGCGGGGCTTACAATGAGCAGTTCTTC. It codes for CAWSSGAYNEQFF.

The chain uses TRBV6-1 and TRBJ2-5; D possibly corresponds to TRBD2 (5 bases). This CDR3 is 14 amino acids long. Germline V gives CDR1 MNHNS, CDR2 SASEGT. V shed 7 bases and J shed 5 bases, with 17 bases lying between them. CDR3 DNA sequence: TGTGCCAGCACCTCGGGAAGGTTCGGGGAGACCCAGTACTTC. It is translated as CASTSGRFGETQYF.

This chain connects TRBV28 to TRBJ1-1, with D possibly being TRBD1 (5 bases). V lost 4 bases to trimming and J lost 7 bases, with 10 bases between them. From germline, CDR1 is MDHEN and CDR2 SYDVKM. This CDR3 spans 12 amino acids. Here the CDR3 reads CASSSGYSEAFF. CDR3 nucleotide sequence: TGTGCCAGCAGTTCAGGGTACAGTGAAGCTTTCTTT.

The chain carries TRBV6-1 and TRBJ2-2; 8 bases line up with TRBD2. V dropped 4 bases and J dropped 2; count of bases not matched to a gene: 9. Germline V gene data show CDR1 as MNHNS and CDR2 as SASEGT. The CDR3 totals 17 residues. CDR3 residues: CASSALREGLNTGELFF. Written as DNA, the CDR3 is TGTGCCAGCAGTGCCCTCCGGGAGGGGTTAAACACCGGGGAGCTGTTTTTT.

V usage is TRBV7-3 and J usage is TRBJ2-3; 10 bases line up with TRBD2. This CDR3 comprises 16 residues. V lost 1 base to trimming and J lost 5 bases; unmatched junction nucleotides: 6. Germline lookup yields CDR1 SGHTA and CDR2 FQGTGA. Here the CDR3 reads CASSLRLAGDVDTQYF. The CDR3 bases are TGTGCCAGCAGCTTAAGGCTAGCGGGAGACGTAGATACGCAGTATTTT.

The chain carries TRBV18 and TRBJ2-5; D not certain. The J call may be mistaken, given a closer DNA end match to TRBJ2-7. This CDR3 has 13 amino acids. The germline V gene has CDR1 KGHSH and CDR2 LQKENI. The CDR3 bases are TGTGCCAGCTCACCCGAGAGTTGGGGCGAGCAGTACTTC. This encodes CASSPESWGEQYF.

This chain joins TRBV5-4 and TRBJ2-7, with TRBD2 matching over 8 bases. J was trimmed by 7 bases and V by 4 bases; bases with no gene match: 16. Looked up from germline, CDR1 is SGHNT and CDR2 is YYREEE (reference sequence). This CDR3 is built from 16 residues. CDR3 bases: TGTGCCAGCAGCCCCGGGGGACTCCGCGGGGGGAGGGAGCAGTACTTC. Its translation: CASSPGGLRGGREQYF.

The CDR3 loop is CASRDSTEAFF. In DNA form, the CDR3 reads TGTGCCAGCCGGGACAGCACTGAAGCTTTCTTT. The chain combines TRBV28 with TRBJ1-1; 7 bases fit TRBD1. The CDR3 contains 11 residues. From germline, CDR1 is MDHEN and CDR2 SYDVKM. V lost 8 bases and J lost 4; bases outside the gene matches: 1. Looking up the rest from reference TRBV28 and TRBJ1-1 gives the full variable domain: DVKVTQSSRYLVKRTGEKVFLECVQDMDHENMFWYRQDPGLGLRLIYFSYDVKMKEKGDIPEGYSVSREKKERFSLILESASTNQTSMYLCASRDSTEAFFGQGTRLTVV.

V usage is TRBV2 and J usage is TRBJ1-4, with 7 bases fitting TRBD1. The CDR3 runs 14 residues. Trimming cost V 6 bases and J 7 bases; bases outside gene matches: 8. Germline-derived CDR1 and CDR2 are SNHLY and FYNNEI. CDR3 coding DNA: TGTGCCAGCAGGGAACAGGGGTTGGTTGAAAAACTGTTTTTT. Its translation is CASREQGLVEKLFF.

The rearrangement links TRBV9 to TRBJ1-1; tentatively, D is TRBD1 (6 bases). The CDR3 contains 14 residues. Germline V lookup: CDR1 SGDLS, CDR2 YYNGEE. The germline V and J ends were trimmed by 1 base and 5 bases, with 12 bases remaining between them. This chain's CDR3 is CASSVTGSRTEAFF. For the CDR3, the DNA is TGTGCCAGCAGCGTAACAGGGTCGAGGACTGAAGCTTTCTTT.

The CDR3 nucleotides are TGCGCCAGCAGCAAACCCGGGACAGGGGCCTACGAGCAGTACTTC. Its translation: CASSKPGTGAYEQYF. The chain carries TRBV10-2 and TRBJ2-7, with 10 bases matching TRBD1. Trimming cost V 6 bases and J 2 bases; bases outside gene matches: 7. Germline CDR1 and CDR2: WSHSY and SAAADI. This CDR3 comprises 15 residues.

A word on this clone: Relative to the germline gene, one junction end is altered; a read error may explain this. Other DNA sequences in this sample translate to the same CDR3. V usage is TRBV6-4 and J usage is TRBJ2-2; 8 bases are shared with TRBD1. This CDR3 has 15 residues. Germline lookup yields CDR1 MRHNA and CDR2 SNTAGT. DNA for the CDR3: TGTGCCAGTAGTGCAAAGACAGGGGAGATCGGGGAGCTGTTTTTT. Its translation: CASSAKTGEIGELFF.

The gene calls are TRBV15 and TRBJ2-5; 7 nucleotides match TRBD1. The V gene's germline CDR1 is LNHNV and CDR2 YYDKDF (reference sequence). There are 16 residues in the CDR3. Losses at the gene ends were 0 bases for V and 3 bases for J; bases not matched to a gene: 7. Here the CDR3 DNA reads TGTGCCACCAGCAGAGATCGGACAGGAATTAAAGAGACCCAGTACTTC. Residues: CATSRDRTGIKETQYF.

This sequence joins TRBV10-2 and TRBJ2-3; maybe TRBD2 (5 bases). V shed 5 bases and J shed 3 bases, with 9 bases lying between them. The CDR3 consists of 13 residues. CDR1 is WSHSY, CDR2 SAAADI, per germline. The CDR3 region has the DNA TGCGCCAGCAGTAGAAAGCGGACAGATACGCAGTATTTT. The encoded protein is CASSRKRTDTQYF.

The chain combines TRBV18 with TRBJ2-7; D is perhaps TRBD1 (6 bases). The CDR3 runs to 15 residues. Germline V gives CDR1 KGHSH, CDR2 LQKENI. Trimming shortened V by 0 bases and J by 2 bases, and 11 bases separated the two germline ends. CDR3 residues: CASSPPGTTAYEQYF. The CDR3 nucleotides are TGTGCCAGCTCACCACCCGGGACAACGGCCTACGAGCAGTACTTC.

This chain joins TRBV11-2 and TRBJ1-4, with 10 bases that match TRBD1. CDR1 is SGHAT, CDR2 FQNNGV, per germline. CDR3 length: 17 residues. Unmatched junction bases numbered 15, after V lost 6 bases and J lost 8 bases. The CDR3 protein is CASRSSAGTGVREKLFF. CDR3 sequence (DNA): TGTGCCAGCAGATCGTCCGCCGGGACAGGGGTCAGAGAAAAACTGTTTTTT.